This T cell receptor (beta chain) was identified in a study of blood T cell repertoires in COVID-19. Study at large: Samples representing acute and convalescent COVID-19 were sourced from the United States, Italy and Spain. PBMCs, B-cell-depleted T cells, or T cells were the source of the cDNA or gDNA that made up the material.

The J segment lost 9 bases and the V segment lost 5 bases, leaving 10 bases of the junction unmatched. This CDR3 has 16 amino acids. Germline V CDR1 and CDR2: SEHNR, FQNEAQ (reference sequence). In the original workflow: The assay estimated nucleated cells by amplifying reference gene primers. Using immunoSEQ multiplex PCR, the repertoire was profiled, and TCRdb retains in-frame clones only, with some absent. V and J calls and clone size are those listed in that table; D and trimming were worked out from the DNA. The data hold tens of thousands of clones, with just under 80% observed a single time. Patients from Seattle were sampled longitudinally, starting during active infection.

The sequenced sample consisted of peripheral blood. This clonotype was sampled from a man in his 70s with COVID-19, enrolled during active disease. The chain uses TRBV7-9 and TRBJ2-1; TRBD2 matches 13 bases. The CDR3 spells CASSPYRTSGSGEQFF. The CDR3 region has the DNA TGTGCCAGCAGCCCGTATAGGACTAGCGGGAGTGGTGAGCAGTTCTTC.